The 13 T cell receptor beta chains below were found in one sample sequenced in a study of T cells in women clearing cervical HPV infection. The protocol was immunoSEQ multiplex PCR, while the TCRdb copy is restricted to in-frame clones and leaves out a portion. This specimen shows about 20,000 clones; the ten leading clones hold over 4.5%. The sequencing sample was made of blood buffy coat. The receptor source for this set is a woman between 18 and 70 years old with a cervical HPV16 infection that either progressed to CIN3+ or cleared (not recorded which).

On this clone itself: Read sequence stops 3 residues before the CDR3 end, and the germline J gene provides the missing end. The chain joins TRBV5-4 to TRBJ2-5; D may be TRBD2 (5 bases). Germline V CDR1 and CDR2: SGHNT, YYREEE (reference sequence). Trimming removed 5 bases at V and 4 bases at J, with 18 bases between. CDR3 length equals 15 residues. The CDR3 bases that were read are TGTGCCAGCAGTCATGAGGCGGGTCGGAGAGAGACC. Its protein is CASSHEAGRRET. The full CDR3 is CASSHEAGRRETQYF. The full variable domain, in which reference TRBV5-4 and TRBJ2-5 provide the parts outside the CDR3, is ETGVTQSPTHLIKTRGQQVTLRCSSQSGHNTVSWYQQALGQGPQFIFQYYREEENGRGNFPPRFSGLQFPNYSSELNVNALELDDSALYLCASSHEAGRRETQYFGPGTRLLVL.

A remark on this clone: The read ends 3 residues before the CDR3 terminus; that terminus is restored from the germline J gene. The chain is built from TRBV7-9 and TRBJ2-3; D uncertain. Deletions cut 5 bases from V and 4 bases from J, with 16 bases between. CDR1 is SEHNR, CDR2 FQNEAQ, per germline (reference sequence). The CDR3 totals 15 residues. The CDR3 spells CASSLDFPLADTQYF. The sequenced part of the CDR3 DNA is TGTGCCAGCAGCCTAGACTTCCCTCTGGCAGATACG.

Note on this clone: Read sequence stops 3 residues before the CDR3 end, and the germline J gene provides the missing end. The J gene is TRBJ1-1, the V gene TRBV29-1; the match to TRBD1 covers 8 bases. Germline-derived CDR1 and CDR2 are SQVTM and ANQGSEA. This CDR3 contains 14 residues. The J segment lost 1 base and the V segment lost 1 base, leaving 2 bases of the junction unmatched. The DNA read from the CDR3 is TGCAGCGTTGAAGCGGACAGGGAGAACACTGAA. Translating gives CSVEADRENTE. The CDR3 in its entirety is CSVEADRENTEAFF.

Note on this clone: The observed sequence ends 3 residues before the CDR3 terminus, with the missing tail filled in from the germline J gene. The chain recombines TRBV7-9 with TRBJ1-1, with unresolved D. This CDR3 is 11 amino acids long. CDR1 SEHNR and CDR2 FQNEAQ come from the germline V gene (reference sequence). The sequenced part of the CDR3 DNA is TGTGCCAGCAGCTTATTAGGGGAA. It specifies CASSLLGE. Given in full, the CDR3 is CASSLLGEAFF.

Worth noting for this clone: The read stops 3 residues short of the end of the CDR3; the missing end is completed from the germline J gene. The genes are TRBV5-1 and TRBJ1-2; TRBD1 is a possible D gene (5 bases). Germline values: CDR1 SGHRS, CDR2 YFSETQ. The CDR3 is 14 residues long. Partial CDR3 DNA: TGCGCCAGCAGCTGGACAAGGGCCGAAGGGGGC. Translating gives CASSWTRAEGG. In full, the CDR3 reads CASSWTRAEGGYTF. Drawing the rest from reference TRBV5-1 and TRBJ1-2, the complete variable domain is KAGVTQTPRYLIKTRGQQVTLSCSPISGHRSVSWYQQTPGQGLQFLFEYFSETQRNKGNFPGRFSGRQFSNSRSEMNVSTLELGDSALYLCASSWTRAEGGYTFGSGTRLTVV.

About this clone itself: The CDR3 end falls 3 residues outside the read, so it is completed with the germline J gene. The V call is TRBV5-6, the J call TRBJ2-5, with D unresolved. This CDR3 has 13 amino acids. CDR1 is SGHDT, CDR2 YYEEEE, per germline. V lost 0 bases and J 1 base, leaving 4 bases between the germline ends. The DNA read from the CDR3 is TGTGCCAGCAGCTTGGCTAGCCAAGAGACC. It is translated as CASSLASQET. The whole CDR3 reads CASSLASQETQYF.

CDR3 DNA (partial): TGTGCCAGTACTGGGCCAGGGGGAACCGGGGAG. Residues: CASTGPGGTGE. Given in full, the CDR3 is CASTGPGGTGELFF. This chain joins TRBV19 and TRBJ2-2; 7 bases fit TRBD1. Coverage ceases 3 residues before the CDR3 finishes, and the germline J gene fills in the end. Germline V gene data show CDR1 as LNHDA and CDR2 as SQIVND (reference sequence). The CDR3 sequence is 14 residues long. V dropped 7 bases and J dropped 5; count of bases not matched to a gene: 7.

Comment on this clone: The CDR3 is cut off 3 residues early in the read; its end comes from the germline J gene. This sequence joins TRBV30 and TRBJ1-1, with a tentative D call TRBD1 (5 bases). CDR1 is GTSNPN, CDR2 SVGIG, per germline (reference sequence). The CDR3 spans 15 residues. Here the CDR3 reads CAWSFGTGVTNIAFF. The CDR3 bases that were read are TGTGCCTGGAGTTTCGGGACTGGGGTTACGAACATT.

About this clone: The read stops 3 residues short of the end of the CDR3; the missing end is completed from the germline J gene. The chain joins TRBV5-1 to TRBJ2-1; 7 bases are shared with TRBD1. Trimming took 0 bases from V and 4 from J; bases not matched to a gene: 7. Germline CDR1 and CDR2: SGHRS and YFSETQ. The CDR3 is 16 residues long. The covered CDR3 bases are TGCGCCAGCAGCTTGGATGTAGGGACAGTATACAATGAG. Protein product: CASSLDVGTVYNE. The complete CDR3 protein is CASSLDVGTVYNEQFF. Supplemented by reference TRBV5-1 and TRBJ2-1, the full variable domain reads KAGVTQTPRYLIKTRGQQVTLSCSPISGHRSVSWYQQTPGQGLQFLFEYFSETQRNKGNFPGRFSGRQFSNSRSEMNVSTLELGDSALYLCASSLDVGTVYNEQFFGPGTRLTVL.

About this clone itself: The missing CDR3 end, 3 residues past where the read stops, is filled in from the germline J gene. The chain is built from TRBV7-9 and TRBJ1-6; maybe TRBD1 (5 bases). Germline CDR1 reads SEHNR; CDR2 reads FQNEAQ (reference sequence). Trimming shortened V by 5 bases and J by 0 bases, and 8 bases separated the two germline ends. CDR3 length: 15 residues. Incomplete CDR3 DNA: TGTGCCAGCAGCCCGGACACCTCCTATAATTCACCC. It is translated as CASSPDTSYNSP. The full CDR3 reads CASSPDTSYNSPLHF.

Concerning this clone: The sequence runs out 3 residues before the end of the CDR3; the remainder is reconstructed from the germline J gene. The rearrangement links TRBV19 to TRBJ1-2; no firm D call. V lost 5 bases and J lost 3, with 10 bases in between. There are 13 residues in the CDR3. Germline loops: CDR1 LNHDA, CDR2 SQIVND (reference sequence). CDR3 amino acids: CASSPLRDYGYTF. The sequenced CDR3 bases are TGTGCCAGTAGTCCCCTAAGGGACTATGGC.

As regards this clone: The CDR3 end is not reached by the read, which stops 3 residues before it; the germline J gene fills it in. The chain recombines TRBV10-3 with TRBJ2-4; 9 bases fit TRBD1. The CDR3 spans 16 residues. CDR1 and CDR2 (germline): ENHRY, SYGVKD. The junction had 5 bases not matched to a gene; V was cut back by 5 bases and J by 0 bases. CDR3 bases read: TGTGCCATCAGTAGGGACAGGGCTGGAGCCAAAAACATT. It encodes CAISRDRAGAKNI. Given in full, the CDR3 is CAISRDRAGAKNIQYF.

A note on this clone: The read is 3 residues too short to cover the CDR3 end, so that end is filled in from the germline J gene. The chain recombines TRBV19 with TRBJ1-2, with D possibly matching TRBD1 (5 bases). This CDR3 comprises 13 residues. Trimming shortened V by 7 bases and J by 6 bases, and 15 bases separated the two germline ends. CDR1 LNHDA and CDR2 SQIVND come from the germline V gene (reference sequence). The CDR3 bases that were read are TGTGCCAGTAATCGAGGGGAAGACCATGGC. Encoded protein: CASNRGEDHG. The full CDR3 protein is CASNRGEDHGYTF. The full variable domain, rest sourced from reference TRBV19 and TRBJ1-2, is DGGITQSPKYLFRKEGQNVTLSCEQNLNHDAMYWYRQDPGQGLRLIYYSQIVNDFQKGDIAEGYSVSREKKESFPLTVTSAQKNPTAFYLCASNRGEDHGYTFGSGTRLTVV.